This T cell receptor beta chain was identified during a study of long-term antiretroviral therapy in people with HIV. J gave up 7 bases and V 4 bases, and 6 bases lay outside the gene matches. The CDR3 extends over 14 amino acids. The germline V gene has CDR1 SGHNT and CDR2 YYREEE (reference sequence). Study-wide points: Blood specimens, gathered between the mid-2000s and the late 2010s, were possibly obtained under older ART regimens.

With survey level as its setting, the immunoSEQ assay was v3.0. Repertoires were generated with immunoSEQ multiplex PCR, while TCRdb's copy carries only in-frame clones and drops some. The table lists 15,000 or so clones, roughly 90% of them singletons. A remark on this clone: Its antigen is not known.

The chain uses TRBV5-4 and TRBJ1-2; 11 nucleotides agree with TRBD1. Sequencing used unsorted PBMCs, obtained 6.2 years after starting antiretroviral therapy. This receptor was obtained from a man aged 40-50 years with HIV. CDR3: CASSLGQGEGGYTF. The CDR3 nucleotides read TGTGCCAGCAGCCTGGGACAGGGGGAGGGTGGCTACACCTTC.